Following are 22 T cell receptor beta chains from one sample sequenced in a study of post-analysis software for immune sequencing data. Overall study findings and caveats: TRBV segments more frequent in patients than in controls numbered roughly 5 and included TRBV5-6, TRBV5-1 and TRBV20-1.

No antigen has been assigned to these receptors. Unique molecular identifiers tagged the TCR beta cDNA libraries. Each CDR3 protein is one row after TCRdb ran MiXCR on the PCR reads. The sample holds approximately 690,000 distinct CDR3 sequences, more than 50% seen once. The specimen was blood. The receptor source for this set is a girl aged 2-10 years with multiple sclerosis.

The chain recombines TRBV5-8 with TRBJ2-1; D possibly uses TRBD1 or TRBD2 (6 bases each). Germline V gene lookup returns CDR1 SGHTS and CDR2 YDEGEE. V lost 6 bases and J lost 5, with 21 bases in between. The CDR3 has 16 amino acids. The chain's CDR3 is CASKKLTGWGDNEQFF. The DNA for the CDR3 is TGTGCCAGCAAGAAACTAACAGGGTGGGGGGACAATGAGCAGTTCTTC.

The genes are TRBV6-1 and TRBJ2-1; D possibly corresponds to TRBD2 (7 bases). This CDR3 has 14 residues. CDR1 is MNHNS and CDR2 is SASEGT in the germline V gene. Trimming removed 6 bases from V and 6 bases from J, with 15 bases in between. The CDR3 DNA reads TGTGCCAGCAGGGACGGGGGGCCGGCCAATGAGCAGTTCTTC. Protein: CASRDGGPANEQFF.

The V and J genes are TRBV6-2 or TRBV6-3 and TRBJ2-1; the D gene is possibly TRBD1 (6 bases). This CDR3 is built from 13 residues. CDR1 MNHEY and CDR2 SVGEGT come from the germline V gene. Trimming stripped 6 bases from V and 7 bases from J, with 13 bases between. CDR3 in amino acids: CASRLWGPNEQFF. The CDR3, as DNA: TGTGCCAGCAGACTTTGGGGGCCGAATGAGCAGTTCTTC.

The CDR3 protein is CSATTSGQDYGYTF. Written as DNA, the CDR3 is TGCAGCGCCACCACATCAGGGCAGGACTATGGCTACACCTTC. This chain uses TRBV29-1 with TRBJ1-2; weak D call: TRBD1 (5 bases). Germline V CDR1 and CDR2: SQVTM, ANQGSEA. Trimming shortened V by 7 bases and J by 3 bases, and 18 bases separated the two germline ends. CDR3 length: 14 residues.

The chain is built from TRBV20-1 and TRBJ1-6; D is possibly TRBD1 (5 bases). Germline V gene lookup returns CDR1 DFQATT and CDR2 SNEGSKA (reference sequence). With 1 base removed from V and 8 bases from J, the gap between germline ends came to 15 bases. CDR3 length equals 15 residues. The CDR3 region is CSARAPGRGDSPLHF. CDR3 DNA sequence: TGCAGTGCTAGAGCCCCCGGTCGGGGGGATTCACCCCTCCACTTT.

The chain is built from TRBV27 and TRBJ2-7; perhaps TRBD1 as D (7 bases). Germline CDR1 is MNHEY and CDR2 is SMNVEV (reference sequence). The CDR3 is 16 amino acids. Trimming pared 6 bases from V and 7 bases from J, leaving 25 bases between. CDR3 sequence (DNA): TGTGCCAGCAGATCCGGCGGTTCAGGGGGGTTAAATGAGCAGTACTTC. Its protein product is CASRSGGSGGLNEQYF.

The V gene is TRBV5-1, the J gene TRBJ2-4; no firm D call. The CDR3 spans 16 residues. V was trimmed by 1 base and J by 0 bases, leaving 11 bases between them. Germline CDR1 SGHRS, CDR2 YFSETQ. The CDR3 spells CASSLRQDVAKNIQYF. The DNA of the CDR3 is TGCGCCAGCAGCTTGCGGCAGGACGTAGCCAAAAACATTCAGTACTTC.

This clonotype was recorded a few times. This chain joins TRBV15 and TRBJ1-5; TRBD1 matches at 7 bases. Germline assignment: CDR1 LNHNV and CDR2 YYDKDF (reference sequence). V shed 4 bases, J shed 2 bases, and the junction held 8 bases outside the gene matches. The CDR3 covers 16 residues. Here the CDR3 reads CATSTRQGIGNQPQHF. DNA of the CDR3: TGTGCCACCAGCACCCGACAGGGCATCGGCAATCAGCCCCAGCATTTT.

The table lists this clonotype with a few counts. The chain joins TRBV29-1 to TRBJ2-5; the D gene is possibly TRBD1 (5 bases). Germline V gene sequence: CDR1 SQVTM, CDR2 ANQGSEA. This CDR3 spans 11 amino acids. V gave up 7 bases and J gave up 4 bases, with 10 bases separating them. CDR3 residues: CSGRVLETQYF. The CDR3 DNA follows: TGCAGCGGCAGGGTTTTAGAGACCCAGTACTTC.

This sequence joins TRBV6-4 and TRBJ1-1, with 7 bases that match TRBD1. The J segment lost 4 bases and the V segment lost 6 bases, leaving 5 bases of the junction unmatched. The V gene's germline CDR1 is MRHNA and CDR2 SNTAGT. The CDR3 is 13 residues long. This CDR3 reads CASRDRIGTEAFF. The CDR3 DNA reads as TGTGCCAGCAGGGACAGGATCGGCACTGAAGCTTTCTTT.

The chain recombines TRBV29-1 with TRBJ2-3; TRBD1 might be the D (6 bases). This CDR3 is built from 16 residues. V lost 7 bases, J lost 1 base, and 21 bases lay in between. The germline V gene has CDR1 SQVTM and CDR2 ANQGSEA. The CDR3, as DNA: TGCAGCGGAACAGGGTTGAAGGAGCTCGGCACAGATACGCAGTATTTT. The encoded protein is CSGTGLKELGTDTQYF.

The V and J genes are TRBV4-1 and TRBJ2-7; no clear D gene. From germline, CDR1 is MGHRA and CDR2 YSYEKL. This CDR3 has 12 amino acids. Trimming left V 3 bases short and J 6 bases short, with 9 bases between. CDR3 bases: TGCGCCAGCAGCCAGGTCTGGGGCGAGCAGTACTTC. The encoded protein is CASSQVWGEQYF.

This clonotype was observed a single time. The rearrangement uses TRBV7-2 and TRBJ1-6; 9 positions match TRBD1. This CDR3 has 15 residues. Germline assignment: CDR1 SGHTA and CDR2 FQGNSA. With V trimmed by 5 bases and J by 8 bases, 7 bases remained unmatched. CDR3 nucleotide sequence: TGTGCCAGCAGCCTTCGACAGGGGGTGGATTCACCCCTCCACTTT. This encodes CASSLRQGVDSPLHF.

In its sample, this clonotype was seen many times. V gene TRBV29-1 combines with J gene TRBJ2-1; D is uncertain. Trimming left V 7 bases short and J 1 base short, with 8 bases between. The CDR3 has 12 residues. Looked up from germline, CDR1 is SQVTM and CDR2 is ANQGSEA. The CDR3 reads CSGGGSYNEQFF. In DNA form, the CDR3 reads TGCAGCGGAGGTGGGTCCTACAATGAGCAGTTCTTC.

The chain's CDR3 is CAIRDDRGYGYTF. CDR3 nucleotides: TGTGCCATCAGGGACGACAGGGGGTATGGCTACACCTTC. This rearrangement joins TRBV10-3 to TRBJ1-2, with 9 bases that match TRBD1. The CDR3 extends over 13 amino acids. Germline loops: CDR1 ENHRY, CDR2 SYGVKD. Trimming took 6 bases from V and 5 from J; bases not matched to a gene: 4.

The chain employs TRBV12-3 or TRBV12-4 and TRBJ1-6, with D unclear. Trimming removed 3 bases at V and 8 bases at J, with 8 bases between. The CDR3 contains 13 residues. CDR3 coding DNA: TGTGCCAGCAGTTTTAGTGGTGATTCACCCCTCCACTTT. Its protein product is CASSFSGDSPLHF.

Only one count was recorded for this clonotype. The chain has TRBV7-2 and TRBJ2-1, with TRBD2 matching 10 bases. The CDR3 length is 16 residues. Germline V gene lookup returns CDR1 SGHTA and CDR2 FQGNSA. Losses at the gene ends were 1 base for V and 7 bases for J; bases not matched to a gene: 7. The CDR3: CASSLDPGLAANEQFF. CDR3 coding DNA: TGTGCCAGCAGCTTAGACCCTGGACTAGCGGCTAATGAGCAGTTCTTC.

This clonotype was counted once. The CDR3 is CASSLRASGGLGETQYF. The CDR3, as DNA: TGTGCCAGCAGCTTAAGGGCTAGCGGGGGCCTCGGAGAGACCCAGTACTTC. The rearrangement uses TRBV11-3 and TRBJ2-5, with 10 positions matching TRBD2. The CDR3 is 17 amino acids. The junction had 10 bases not matched to a gene; V was cut back by 2 bases and J by 4 bases. The V gene's germline CDR1 is SGHNT and CDR2 YENEEA.

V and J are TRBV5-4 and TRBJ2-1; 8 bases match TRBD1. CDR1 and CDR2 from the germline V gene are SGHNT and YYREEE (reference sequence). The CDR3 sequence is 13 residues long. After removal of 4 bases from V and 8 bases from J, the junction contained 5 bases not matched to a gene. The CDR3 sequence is CASSPDRVHEQFF. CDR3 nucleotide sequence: TGTGCCAGCAGCCCGGACAGGGTGCATGAGCAGTTCTTC. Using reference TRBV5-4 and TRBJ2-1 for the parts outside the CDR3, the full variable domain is ETGVTQSPTHLIKTRGQQVTLRCSSQSGHNTVSWYQQALGQGPQFIFQYYREEENGRGNFPPRFSGLQFPNYSSELNVNALELDDSALYLCASSPDRVHEQFFGPGTRLTVL.

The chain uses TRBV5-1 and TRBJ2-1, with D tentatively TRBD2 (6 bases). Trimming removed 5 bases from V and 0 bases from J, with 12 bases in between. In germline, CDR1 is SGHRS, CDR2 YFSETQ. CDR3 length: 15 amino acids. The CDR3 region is CASRGTFSSYNEQFF. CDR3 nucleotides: TGCGCCAGCAGGGGGACTTTTAGCTCCTACAATGAGCAGTTCTTC.

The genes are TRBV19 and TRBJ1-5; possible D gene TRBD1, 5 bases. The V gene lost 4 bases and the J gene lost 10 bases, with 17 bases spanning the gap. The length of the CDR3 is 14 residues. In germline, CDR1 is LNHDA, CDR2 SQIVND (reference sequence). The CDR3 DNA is TGTGCCAGTAGTACAAAGGGACGACCCCAACCCCAGCATTTT. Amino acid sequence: CASSTKGRPQPQHF.

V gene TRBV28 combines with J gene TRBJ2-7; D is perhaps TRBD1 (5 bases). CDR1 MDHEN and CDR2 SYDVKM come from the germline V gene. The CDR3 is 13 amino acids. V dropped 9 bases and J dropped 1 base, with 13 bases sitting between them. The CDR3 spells CASDSGESYEQYF. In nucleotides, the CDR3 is TGTGCCAGTGACAGTGGAGAGTCCTACGAGCAGTACTTC.